Included here is one TCR beta chain sequence, with context. This clone occurred a few times. No cognate antigen has been identified for it. In this entry, gene names and germline sequences are mouse ones. The CDR3 end falls 1 residue outside the read, so it is completed with the germline J gene. The time point label on this specimen signifies: mouse harvest day 14 after allogeneic transplant. Mouse grafts consisting of 10^7 T-cell-depleted bone marrow cells combined with 10^6 splenic CD5+ T cells were administered by tail vein injection. GVHD in mice was modeled with a major MHC-mismatch B6 (H2b) into BALB/c (H2d) model, and tissues were profiled at day 7 or 14. Mouse tissues and retro-orbital blood were harvested on day 7 or 14 post-transplant using separate sterile tools per animal; livers were flushed beforehand. Before genomic DNA isolation with the DNeasy Blood & Tissue Kit, mouse tissues were minced using razor blades in buffered saline.

The germline V gene specifies SGHSA as CDR1 and FRNQAP as CDR2. The CDR3 starts with the cysteine, ends with the phenylalanine, and has 13 residues. Of the CDR3's DNA, 36 bases were read; they are in frame from base 1. Relative to germline, V is missing 5 bases and J is missing 3 bases, with 2 bases of the junction outside any gene match. Receptor amplification or capture employed the immunoSEQ multiplex PCR assay. Adaptive Biotechnologies performed the TCRbeta CDR3 sequencing at survey depth and reported CDR3 sequences, V/J genes, productive frequency and template counts. Amplification of TCR beta CDR3 regions was performed from genomic DNA rather than from RNA. The study's processing was this. Pairwise repertoire overlap between tissues was quantified with Jensen-Shannon divergence, where 1 means complete divergence and 0 identical. Based on pairwise JSD values, tissues were grouped by single-linkage agglomerative hierarchical clustering, and the results were shown as dendrograms. All patient samples were analyzed with GLIPH2 using simulation_depth 1000, kmer_min_depth 3 and cdr3_length_cutoff 8, and only groups containing more than two unique CDR3s were kept. A standardized tissue-overlap score was calculated by extrapolating Jaccard GLIPH-group overlap across patients to a standard repertoire size of 1000 clones. To look at how diversity was associated with clinical or experimental variables, linear mixed-effect models were used, with tissue treated as a fixed effect and individual treated as a random effect. The immuneACCESS repertoire file appears here via TCRdb, limited to in-frame rearrangements. These files lack a portion of the clones; in checked studies, under half of the deficit traces to unresolved V genes, and the cause of the others is not known. The DNA was the basis for D and trimming; V, J and clone size are from that table. This sample is represented by about 3,100 clones; 35% to 50% of them were singletons. Less than 35% of the sample is taken by the ten largest.

This specimen comes from a study of tissue T cells after allogeneic stem cell transplantation (dated by TCRdb to 2021 to 2024). Regarding the research as a whole: Using research autopsies of patients with and without GVHD, plus mouse models of GVHD, the study profiled TCR beta repertoires across many tissues. On the human side, the study was prospective and observational, with no blinding or randomization.

Points the paper makes about the study in general: Only a few T cell clones appeared in more than one patient, yet motif-based clustering showed tissue-specific repertoire signatures that were shared between patients. Sampling depth was acknowledged as a limitation, and the patient cohort was both small and clinically heterogeneous. Which tissue TCRs were alloreactive or antigen-specific was not determined in the study, and some clones might have been persisting host cells. In both patients and mice, only a limited portion of the TCR repertoire detected in tissues was captured by blood and spleen T cells. Within patients, how anatomically similar the tissues were was a key factor in shaping TCR repertoire composition, regardless of disease or transplant status.

The specimen sequenced was lymph node tissue. The origin of this receptor is a female BALB/c mouse given C57BL/6 T cells with graft-versus-host disease after an allogeneic hematopoietic cell transplant. Rearrangement joined TRBV16 to TRBJ2-7, with 9 junctional bases fitting TRBD2. Incomplete CDR3 DNA: TGTGCAAGCAGCCGGACTGGGGTCTATGAACAGTAC. This is translated as CASSRTGVYEQY. The CDR3, in full, reads CASSRTGVYEQYF.